A selection of T cell receptor beta chains follows, all from one sample in a study of T cell responses to AZD1222 COVID-19 vaccine. Clones were read by immunoSEQ multiplex PCR, and TCRdb kept only the in-frame ones, dropping some. The sample has about 120,000 clones, more than 80% seen once. This specimen consisted of peripheral blood, obtained 28 days after the second dose of the MenACWY control vaccine. Receptors originate from an adult who received the MenACWY meningococcal vaccine as a control. Each CDR3 is given with its conserved first and last residue. D genes are given only for firm matches. Size values are once, few and many counts, or a class for expanded clones, and some rows have none.

clone_size d_call j_call v_call cdr3_nt cdr3_aa
NA NA TRBJ2-5 TRBV16 TGTGCCAGCAGCCAACCCGTCGGGACCCAGTACTTC CASSQPVGTQYF
NA NA TRBJ2-3 TRBV6-5 TGTGCCAGCACTAACGGGGCACACACAGATACGCAGTATTTT CASTNGAHTDTQYF
NA TRBD1 TRBJ2-7 TRBV28 TGTGCCAGCAGTTTAACGTCAGGGGGTTCCTACGAGCAGTACTTC CASSLTSGGSYEQYF
NA TRBD1 TRBJ2-5 TRBV3-1/TRBV3-2 TGTGCCAGCAGCTCCGGGACAGGGGGAGAGGAGACCCAGTACTTC CASSSGTGGEETQYF
NA TRBD1 TRBJ1-5 TRBV18 TGTGCCAGCTCACCAGTCAGGGGGTATAGCAATCAGCCCCAGCATTTT CASSPVRGYSNQPQHF
once NA TRBJ2-1 TRBV27 TGTGCCAGCAGTTTGCAGGGGTACAATGAGCAGTTCTTC CASSLQGYNEQFF
NA NA TRBJ2-7 TRBV5-1 TGCGCCAGCAGCTTGGTACTAAACGAGCAGTACTTC CASSLVLNEQYF
NA TRBD1 TRBJ2-1 TRBV12-3/TRBV12-4 TGTGCCAGCAGTTACAGGGGGGATGAGCAGTTCTTC CASSYRGDEQFF
NA NA TRBJ1-1 TRBV5-1 TGCGCCAGCAGCTTCAGGACTCAGGACCTGAACACTGAAGCTTTCTTT CASSFRTQDLNTEAFF
NA NA TRBJ2-3 TRBV19 TGTGCCAGTAGTATAGGATATGGACTAAACACAGATACGCAGTATTTT CASSIGYGLNTDTQYF
NA TRBD2 TRBJ2-3 TRBV11-2 TGTGCCAGCAGCCCCCTAGCGGGGGGCACAGATACGCAGTATTTT CASSPLAGGTDTQYF
NA NA TRBJ2-2 TRBV19 TGTGCCAGTAGGAGCACTAGGTCCGGGGAGCTGTTTTTT CASRSTRSGELFF
NA TRBD2 TRBJ2-6 TRBV24-1 TGTGCCACCAGTGACTCTCCGGGACTAGCGGGGGTTTCTGGGGCCAACGTCCTGACTTTC CATSDSPGLAGVSGANVLTF
NA TRBD2 TRBJ2-1 TRBV19 TGTGCCAGTAGTTTACTAGCGGACTCCTACAATGAGCAGTTCTTC CASSLLADSYNEQFF
NA NA TRBJ2-5 TRBV14 TGTGCCAGCAGCCGGGGGGAAGAGACCCAGTACTTC CASSRGEETQYF
NA NA TRBJ2-7 TRBV23-1 TGCGCCAGCAGTCACCGTCAGGGCCTCACCTACGAGCAGTACTTC CASSHRQGLTYEQYF
NA TRBD1 TRBJ2-2 TRBV19 TGTGCCAGTAGTATTGGGCAGGGGGCGCAGATCGGGGAGCTGTTTTTT CASSIGQGAQIGELFF
NA TRBD1 TRBJ1-5 TRBV2 TGTGCCAGCAGGGGGGACAGGGGAAGTAATCAGCCCCAGCATTTT CASRGDRGSNQPQHF
NA TRBD1 TRBJ2-7 TRBV5-1 TGCGCCAGCAGCCTCGGGACAGGGGGCAACGAGCAGTACTTC CASSLGTGGNEQYF
NA TRBD2 TRBJ2-2 TRBV27 TGTGCCAGCAGAGAACTAGCGGGAGTGACCGGGGAGCTGTTTTTT CASRELAGVTGELFF
NA NA TRBJ1-1 TRBV18 TGTGCCAGCTCCCCAAACAGGGATTCTGAAGCTTTCTTT CASSPNRDSEAFF
NA NA TRBJ1-1 TRBV5-6 TGTGCCAGCAGCTTGGCCGGTGGGGCGGTGACTGAAGCTTTCTTT CASSLAGGAVTEAFF
NA NA TRBJ1-2 TRBV28 TGTGCCAGCAGTATAGGAGACAGGTCCTATGGCTACACCTTC CASSIGDRSYGYTF
NA NA TRBJ2-5 TRBV5-1 TGCGCCAGCAGCACAATACAGGTAGAAGAGACCCAGTACTTC CASSTIQVEETQYF
NA NA TRBJ1-1 TRBV4-3 TGCGCCAGCAGCCAAGATCGGGGGGTGGACACTGAAGCTTTCTTT CASSQDRGVDTEAFF
NA NA TRBJ2-5 TRBV29-1 TGCAGCGTTTCGAGAACTCCCCAAGAGACCCAGTACTTC CSVSRTPQETQYF
few NA TRBJ1-6 TRBV28 TGTGCCAGCAGTTTAGGGGGGAGCTCCTATAATTCACCCCTCCACTTT CASSLGGSSYNSPLHF
NA NA TRBJ1-6 TRBV27 TGTGCCAGCAGCAACAGGGCTTCACCCCTCCACTTT CASSNRASPLHF
NA NA TRBJ1-1 TRBV6-5 TGTGCCACCACAAGGAACACTGAAGCTTTCTTT CATTRNTEAFF
NA TRBD1 TRBJ2-5 TRBV6-5 TGTGCCAGCAGTACAGGGGGCGCTTTGGAGACCCAGTACTTC CASSTGGALETQYF
few TRBD2 TRBJ2-3 TRBV5-4 TGTGCCAGCAGACCTGGACTAGCGGGAGTAGGAGATACGCAGTATTTT CASRPGLAGVGDTQYF
NA NA TRBJ1-5 TRBV18 TGTGCCAGCTCACTCACCAAGGGGAGCAATCAGCCCCAGCATTTT CASSLTKGSNQPQHF
NA NA TRBJ2-7 TRBV7-7 TGTGCCAGCAGCTTAAAACAGGGTGGCGAGCAGTACTTC CASSLKQGGEQYF
NA NA TRBJ1-6 TRBV10-3 TGTGCCATCAGTGAGGGACAAAATTCACCCCTCCACTTT CAISEGQNSPLHF
NA NA TRBJ2-2 TRBV5-8 TGTGCCAGCAGCTTGGTTCGGGGTGGCACCGGGGAGCTGTTTTTT CASSLVRGGTGELFF
NA NA TRBJ2-7 TRBV5-4 TGTGCCAGCAGCTCTCCCATGGACTCCTACGAGCAGTACTTC CASSSPMDSYEQYF
NA NA TRBJ1-2 TRBV6-2/TRBV6-3 TGTGCCAGCAGTTACTCGATTACGGCCTATGGCTACACCTTC CASSYSITAYGYTF
NA NA TRBJ1-6 TRBV2 TGTGCCAGCAGGGCTAGGCGGGACCCTTCACCCCTCCACTTT CASRARRDPSPLHF
NA NA TRBJ1-5 TRBV21-1 TGTGCCAGCAGCAAAGATTTGGGGAAAGGCCAGCCCCAGCATTTT CASSKDLGKGQPQHF
NA NA TRBJ1-6 TRBV5-5 TGTGCCAGCAGCTTGGGGAGGGATCCCTATAATTCACCCCTCCACTTT CASSLGRDPYNSPLHF
NA TRBD1 TRBJ2-1 TRBV7-3 TGTGCCAGCAGCTTGGCACAGGGGGCGCGGAATGAGCAGTTCTTC CASSLAQGARNEQFF
NA NA TRBJ2-5 TRBV9 TGTGCCAGCAGCGTAGCGCGCGGGGGCGGAGAGACCCAGTACTTC CASSVARGGGETQYF
NA NA TRBJ1-2 TRBV4-2 TGTGCCAGCAGCCACGGAGGGGCACGAGGCTACACCTTC CASSHGGARGYTF
NA NA TRBJ1-6 TRBV30 TGTGCCTGGAGATCCGGTGGGGGCGTGACACCCCTCCACTTT CAWRSGGGVTPLHF